This TCR beta chain stems from a study of vaccination effects on CD4 cells after COVID-19. Only in-frame clones appear in the TCRdb table, and some are missing; sequencing was by immunoSEQ multiplex PCR. The repertoire holds some 14,000 clones, with around 75% as singletons. As to this clone: What it binds is unknown.

In the ViraFEST assay, antigen-specific CD4+ clonotypes were identified by expansion after peptide-pool stimulation. CD4+ T cell isolation took place after nine to eleven days of culture. The infection with SARS-CoV-2 (confirmed by PCR) occurred in this person between March and December 2020. Each participant was administered two doses of either the BNT162b2 or the mRNA-1273 vaccine. V was trimmed by 4 bases and J by 6 bases, leaving 15 bases between them. Per the germline V gene, CDR1 is LGHDT and CDR2 is YNNKEL (reference sequence). The CDR3 extends over 14 amino acids. This chain connects TRBV3-1 (or the pseudogene TRBV3-2) to TRBJ1-2; the D gene is possibly TRBD1 (5 bases). The sequences come from CD4+ T cells from PBMCs cultured with HCoV-NL63 spike peptides, collected after COVID-19 vaccination. The TCR comes from a human donor who had a prior SARS-CoV-2 infection. The CDR3 DNA is TGTGCCAGCAGCCGCGGGTCCTGGGGGGATGGCTACACCTTC. Its protein product is CASSRGSWGDGYTF.